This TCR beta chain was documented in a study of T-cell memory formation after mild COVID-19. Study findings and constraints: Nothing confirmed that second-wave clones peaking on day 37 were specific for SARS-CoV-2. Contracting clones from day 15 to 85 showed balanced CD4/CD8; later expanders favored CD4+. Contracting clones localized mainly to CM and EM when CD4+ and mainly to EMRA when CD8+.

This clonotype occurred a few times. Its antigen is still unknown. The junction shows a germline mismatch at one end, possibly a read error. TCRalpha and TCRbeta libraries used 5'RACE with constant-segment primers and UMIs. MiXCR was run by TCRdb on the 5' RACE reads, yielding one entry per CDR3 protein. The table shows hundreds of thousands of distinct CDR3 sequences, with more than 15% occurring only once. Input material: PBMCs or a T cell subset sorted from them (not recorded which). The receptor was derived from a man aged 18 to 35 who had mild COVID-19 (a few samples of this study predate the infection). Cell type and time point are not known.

The CDR3 DNA sequence: TGCAGTGCCAGAGAGTTAGCCAAAAACATTCAGTACTTC. It specifies CSARELAKNIQYF. V and J are TRBV20-1 and TRBJ2-4; D is undetermined. The CDR3 is 13 amino acids. In germline, CDR1 is DFQATT, CDR2 SNEGSKA (reference sequence).